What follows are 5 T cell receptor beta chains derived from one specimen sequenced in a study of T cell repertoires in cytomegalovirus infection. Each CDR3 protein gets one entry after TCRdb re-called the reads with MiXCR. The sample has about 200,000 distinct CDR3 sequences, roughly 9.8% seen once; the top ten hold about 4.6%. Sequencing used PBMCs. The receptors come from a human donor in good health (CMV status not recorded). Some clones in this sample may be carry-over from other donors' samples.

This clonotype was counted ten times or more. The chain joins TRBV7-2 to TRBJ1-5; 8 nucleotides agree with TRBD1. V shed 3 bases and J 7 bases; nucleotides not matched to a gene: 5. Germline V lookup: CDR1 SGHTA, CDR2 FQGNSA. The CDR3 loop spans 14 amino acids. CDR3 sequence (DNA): TGTGCCAGCAGCTTTGACAGGGGCGGACAGCCCCAGCATTTT. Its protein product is CASSFDRGGQPQHF. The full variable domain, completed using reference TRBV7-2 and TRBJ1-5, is GAGVSQSPSNKVTEKGKDVELRCDPISGHTALYWYRQSLGQGLEFLIYFQGNSAPDKSGLPSDRFSAERTGGSVSTLTIQRTQQEDSAVYLCASSFDRGGQPQHFGDGTRLSIL.

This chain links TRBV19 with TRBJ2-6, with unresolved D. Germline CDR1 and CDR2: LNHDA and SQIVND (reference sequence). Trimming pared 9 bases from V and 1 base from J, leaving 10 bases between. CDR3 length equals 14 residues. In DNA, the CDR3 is TGTGCCAGCAGTCCCAAATCTGGGGCCAACGTCCTGACTTTC. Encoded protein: CASSPKSGANVLTF.

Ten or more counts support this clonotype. The CDR3 coding sequence is TGTGCCAGCAGTTTGGCCGCTACGGGGATAGCCTACAATGAGCAGTTCTTC. It encodes CASSLAATGIAYNEQFF. The chain recombines TRBV6-2 or TRBV6-3 with TRBJ2-1; tentative D call: TRBD2 (5 bases). The germline V gene has CDR1 MNHEY and CDR2 SVGEGT. CDR3 size: 17 residues. Trimming removed 4 bases from V and 2 bases from J, with 18 bases in between.

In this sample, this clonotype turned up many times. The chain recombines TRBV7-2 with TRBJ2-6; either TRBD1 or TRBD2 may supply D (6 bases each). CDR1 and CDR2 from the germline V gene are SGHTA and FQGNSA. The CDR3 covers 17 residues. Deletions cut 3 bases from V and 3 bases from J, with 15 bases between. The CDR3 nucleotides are TGTGCCAGCAGCTTTCCCCACCGGGGGCTTGGGGCCAACGTCCTGACTTTC. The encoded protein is CASSFPHRGLGANVLTF.

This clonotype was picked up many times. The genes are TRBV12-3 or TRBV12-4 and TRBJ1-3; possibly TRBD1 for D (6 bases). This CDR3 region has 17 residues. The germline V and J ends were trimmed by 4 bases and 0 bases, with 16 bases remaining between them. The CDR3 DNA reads TGTGCCAGCAGTTCACCGGGACACCTGAGCTCTGGAAACACCATATATTTT. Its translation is CASSSPGHLSSGNTIYF.